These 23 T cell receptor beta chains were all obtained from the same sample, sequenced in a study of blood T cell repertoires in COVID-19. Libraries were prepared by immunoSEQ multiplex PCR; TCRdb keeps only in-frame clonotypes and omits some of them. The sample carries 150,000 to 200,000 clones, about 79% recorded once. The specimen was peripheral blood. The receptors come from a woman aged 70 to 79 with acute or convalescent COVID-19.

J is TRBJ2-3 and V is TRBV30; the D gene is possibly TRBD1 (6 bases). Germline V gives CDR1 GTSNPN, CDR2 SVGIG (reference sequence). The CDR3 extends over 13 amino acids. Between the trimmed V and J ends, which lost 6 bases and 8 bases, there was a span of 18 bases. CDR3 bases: TGTGCCTGTACAGGGAGAAAGTCTGGTACGCAGTATTTT. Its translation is CACTGRKSGTQYF.

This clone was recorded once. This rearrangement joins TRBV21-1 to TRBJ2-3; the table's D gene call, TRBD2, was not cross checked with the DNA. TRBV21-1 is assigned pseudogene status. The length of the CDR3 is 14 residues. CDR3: CASSSPLRTDTQYF. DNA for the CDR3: TGTGCCAGCAGCTCCCCACTCCGCACAGATACGCAGTATTTT.

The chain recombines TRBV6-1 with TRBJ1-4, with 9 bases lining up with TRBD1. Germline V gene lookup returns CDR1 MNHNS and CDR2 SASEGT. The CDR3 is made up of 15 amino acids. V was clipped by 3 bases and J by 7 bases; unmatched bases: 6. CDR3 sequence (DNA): TGTGCCAGCAGTGAGCAGACAGGGGGAAGTGAAAAACTGTTTTTT. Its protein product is CASSEQTGGSEKLFF.

CDR3 protein: CASSQFTGVNSNQPQHF. As DNA, the CDR3 is TGCGCCAGCAGTCAATTTACAGGGGTAAATAGCAATCAGCCCCAGCATTTT. This chain connects TRBV23-1 to TRBJ1-5; 7 bases are a match to TRBD1. Being an ORF, TRBV23-1 has a function that is uncertain. This CDR3 comprises 17 residues. Trimming at V came to 1 base and at J to 0 bases, leaving 6 bases not matched to a gene.

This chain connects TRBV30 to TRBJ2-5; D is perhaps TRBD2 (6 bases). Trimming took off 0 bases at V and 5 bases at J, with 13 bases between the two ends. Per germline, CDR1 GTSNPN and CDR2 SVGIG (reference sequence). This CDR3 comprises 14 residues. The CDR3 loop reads CAWSVSPGDETQYF. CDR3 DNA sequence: TGTGCCTGGAGTGTAAGTCCGGGGGATGAGACCCAGTACTTC.

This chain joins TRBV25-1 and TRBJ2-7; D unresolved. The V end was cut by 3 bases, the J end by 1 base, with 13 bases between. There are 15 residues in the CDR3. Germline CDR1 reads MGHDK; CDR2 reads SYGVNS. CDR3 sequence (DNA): TGTGCCAGCAGTGATAGTCGAGGAGTGTCCTACGAGCAGTACTTC. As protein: CASSDSRGVSYEQYF.

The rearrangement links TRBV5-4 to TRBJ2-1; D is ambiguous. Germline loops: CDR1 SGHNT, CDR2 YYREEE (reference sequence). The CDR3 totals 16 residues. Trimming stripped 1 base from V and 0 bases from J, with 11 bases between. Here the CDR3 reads CASSLPPLSSYNEQFF. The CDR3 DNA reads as TGTGCCAGCAGCTTGCCTCCCTTGAGCTCCTACAATGAGCAGTTCTTC.

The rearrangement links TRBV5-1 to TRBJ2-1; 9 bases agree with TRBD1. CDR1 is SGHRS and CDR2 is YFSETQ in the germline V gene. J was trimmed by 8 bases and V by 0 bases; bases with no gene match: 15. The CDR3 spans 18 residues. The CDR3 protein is CASSLAEFGTGLLDEQFF. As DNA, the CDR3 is TGCGCCAGCAGCTTGGCAGAATTTGGGACAGGGTTGTTGGATGAGCAGTTCTTC.

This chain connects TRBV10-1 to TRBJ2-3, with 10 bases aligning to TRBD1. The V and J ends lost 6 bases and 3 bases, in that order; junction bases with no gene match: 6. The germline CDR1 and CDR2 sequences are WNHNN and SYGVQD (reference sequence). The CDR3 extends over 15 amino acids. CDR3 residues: CASSKGQGGTDTQYF. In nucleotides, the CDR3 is TGCGCCAGCAGCAAAGGACAGGGGGGAACAGATACGCAGTATTTT.

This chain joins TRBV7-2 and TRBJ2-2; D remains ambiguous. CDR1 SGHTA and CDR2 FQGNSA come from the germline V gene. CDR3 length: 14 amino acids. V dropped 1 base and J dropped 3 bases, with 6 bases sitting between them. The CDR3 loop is CASSLGGYTGELFF. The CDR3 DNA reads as TGTGCCAGCAGCTTAGGAGGCTACACCGGGGAGCTGTTTTTT.

CDR3 sequence reads: CASLVGGGPNGELFF. In nucleotides, the CDR3 is TGTGCCAGCCTCGTGGGGGGAGGGCCAAACGGGGAGCTGTTTTTT. The gene calls are TRBV6-5 and TRBJ2-2, with 7 bases aligning to TRBD2. Germline assignment: CDR1 MNHEY and CDR2 SVGAGI. J lost 7 bases, V lost 8 bases, and 13 bases had no gene match. This CDR3 has 15 residues.

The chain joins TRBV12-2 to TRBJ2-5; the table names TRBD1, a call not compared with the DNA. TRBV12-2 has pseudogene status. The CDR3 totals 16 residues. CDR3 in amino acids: CASRLADRVGQETQYF. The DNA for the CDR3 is TGTGCAAGTCGCTTAGCAGACAGGGTCGGGCAAGAGACCCAGTACTTC.

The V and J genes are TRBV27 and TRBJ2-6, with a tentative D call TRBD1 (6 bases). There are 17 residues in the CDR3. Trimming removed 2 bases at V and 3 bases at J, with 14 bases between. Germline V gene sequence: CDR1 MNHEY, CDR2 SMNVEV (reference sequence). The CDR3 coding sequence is TGTGCCAGCAGTTTACGGAACCCAGGGGTTGGGGCCAACGTCCTGACTTTC. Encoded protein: CASSLRNPGVGANVLTF.

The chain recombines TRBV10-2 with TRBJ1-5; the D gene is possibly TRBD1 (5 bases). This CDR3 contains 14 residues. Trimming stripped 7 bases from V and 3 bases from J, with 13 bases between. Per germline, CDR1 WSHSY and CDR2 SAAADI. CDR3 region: CASNSLGVNQPQHF. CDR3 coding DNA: TGCGCCAGCAATTCCCTAGGGGTCAATCAGCCCCAGCATTTT.

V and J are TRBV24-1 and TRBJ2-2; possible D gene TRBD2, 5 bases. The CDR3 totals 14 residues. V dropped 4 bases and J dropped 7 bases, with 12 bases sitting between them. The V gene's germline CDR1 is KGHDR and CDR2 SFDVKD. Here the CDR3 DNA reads TGTGCCACCAGTGAGCTGACTAAGGGCGGGGAGCTGTTTTTT. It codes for CATSELTKGGELFF.

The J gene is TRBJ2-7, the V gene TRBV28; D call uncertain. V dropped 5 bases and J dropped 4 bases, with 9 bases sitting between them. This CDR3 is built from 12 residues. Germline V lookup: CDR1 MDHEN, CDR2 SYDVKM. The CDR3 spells CASSRQWYEQYF. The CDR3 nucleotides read TGTGCCAGCAGTCGCCAGTGGTACGAGCAGTACTTC.

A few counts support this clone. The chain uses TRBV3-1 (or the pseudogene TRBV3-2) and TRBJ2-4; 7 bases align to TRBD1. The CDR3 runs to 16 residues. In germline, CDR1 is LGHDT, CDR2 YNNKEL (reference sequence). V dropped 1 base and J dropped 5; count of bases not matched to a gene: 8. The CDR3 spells CASSQGVDRDQNIQYF. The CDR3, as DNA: TGTGCCAGCAGCCAAGGGGTAGACAGGGATCAAAACATTCAGTACTTC.

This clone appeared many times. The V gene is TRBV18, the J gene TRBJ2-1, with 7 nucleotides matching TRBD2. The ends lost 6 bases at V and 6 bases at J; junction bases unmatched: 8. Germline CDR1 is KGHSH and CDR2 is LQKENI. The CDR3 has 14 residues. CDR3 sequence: CASSRGLGSNEQFF. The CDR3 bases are TGTGCCAGCTCCCGAGGACTAGGCTCCAATGAGCAGTTCTTC.

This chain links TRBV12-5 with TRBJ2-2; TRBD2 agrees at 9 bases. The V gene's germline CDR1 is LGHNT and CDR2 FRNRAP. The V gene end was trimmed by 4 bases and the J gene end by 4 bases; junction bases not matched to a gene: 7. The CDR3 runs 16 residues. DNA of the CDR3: TGTGCTAGTGGTTGGGCTAGCGGGATGAGCACCGGGGAGCTGTTTTTT. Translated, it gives CASGWASGMSTGELFF.

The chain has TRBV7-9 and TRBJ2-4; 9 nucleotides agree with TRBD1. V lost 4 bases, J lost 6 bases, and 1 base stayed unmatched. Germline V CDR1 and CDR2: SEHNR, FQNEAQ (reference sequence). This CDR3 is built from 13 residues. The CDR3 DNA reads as TGTGCCAGCAGCTCGGACAGGGGAAACATTCAGTACTTC. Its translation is CASSSDRGNIQYF.

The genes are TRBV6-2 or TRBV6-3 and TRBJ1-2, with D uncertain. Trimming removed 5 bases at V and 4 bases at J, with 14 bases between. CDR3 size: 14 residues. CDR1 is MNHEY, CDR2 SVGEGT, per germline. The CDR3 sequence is CASSATFSSYGYTF. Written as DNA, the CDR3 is TGTGCCAGCAGTGCCACTTTCTCTTCCTATGGCTACACCTTC.

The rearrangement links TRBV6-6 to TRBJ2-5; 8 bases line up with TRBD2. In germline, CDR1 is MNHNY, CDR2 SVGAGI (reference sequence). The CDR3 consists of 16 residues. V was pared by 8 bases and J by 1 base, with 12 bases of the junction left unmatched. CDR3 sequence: CASGPIPGTSQETQYF. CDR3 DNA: TGTGCCAGCGGCCCCATCCCCGGGACTAGCCAAGAGACCCAGTACTTC.

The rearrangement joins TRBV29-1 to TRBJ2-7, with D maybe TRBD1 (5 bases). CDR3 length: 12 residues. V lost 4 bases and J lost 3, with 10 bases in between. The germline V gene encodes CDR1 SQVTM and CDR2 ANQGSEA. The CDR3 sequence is CSVVGQGYEQYF. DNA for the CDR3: TGCAGCGTTGTTGGGCAGGGCTACGAGCAGTACTTC.